The text below deals with one T cell receptor beta chain. Participants were aged 18 to 89 years, lived in around 25 US areas, and enrolled virtually. The CDR3 spans 12 residues. Germline values: CDR1 DFQATT, CDR2 SNEGSKA (reference sequence). Trimming removed 3 bases at V and 7 bases at J, with 12 bases between. This specimen belongs to a study of blood T cell repertoires in COVID-19. Across the study: Samples representing acute and convalescent COVID-19 were sourced from the United States, Italy and Spain.

Assay: immunoSEQ multiplex PCR; the TCRdb copy retains only in-frame clones and omits some. The sample includes fewer than 350,000 clones, roughly 93% of them seen just once. V gene TRBV20-1 combines with J gene TRBJ1-1; D is unclear. The clonotype comes from a woman aged 40 to 55 with acute COVID-19. The sequenced material came from PBMCs or T cells enriched from blood (not recorded which). The CDR3: CSASAGGFEAFF. The CDR3 region has the DNA TGCAGTGCTAGTGCAGGCGGGTTTGAAGCTTTCTTT.